This T cell receptor (beta chain) stems from a study of blood T cell repertoires in COVID-19. Study as a whole: Two negative PCRs, clearance, or symptom resolution had been documented for recovered Cohort 3 donors. Sample material is recorded as cDNA or gDNA derived from T cells, B-cell-depleted T cells, or PBMCs.

CDR1 is KGHSH and CDR2 is LQKENI in the germline V gene. This CDR3 region has 16 residues. With 3 bases clipped from V and 4 bases from J, the junction kept 9 bases outside the gene matches. The repertoire was sequenced with immunoSEQ multiplex PCR; TCRdb's copy has only in-frame clones and lacks some. The repertoire holds 120,000 to 150,000 clones, with about 87% as singletons. Sequencing was carried out using PBMCs or T cells enriched from blood (not recorded which). This sequence originates from a man in his forties or fifties in a cohort exposed to, infected with or recovered from COVID-19 (not recorded which). The chain is built from TRBV18 and TRBJ1-3; 7 bases line up with TRBD1. CDR3 coding DNA: TGTGCCAGCTCACCGGAGACAGGGTTTTCAGGAAACACCATATATTTT. As protein: CASSPETGFSGNTIYF.